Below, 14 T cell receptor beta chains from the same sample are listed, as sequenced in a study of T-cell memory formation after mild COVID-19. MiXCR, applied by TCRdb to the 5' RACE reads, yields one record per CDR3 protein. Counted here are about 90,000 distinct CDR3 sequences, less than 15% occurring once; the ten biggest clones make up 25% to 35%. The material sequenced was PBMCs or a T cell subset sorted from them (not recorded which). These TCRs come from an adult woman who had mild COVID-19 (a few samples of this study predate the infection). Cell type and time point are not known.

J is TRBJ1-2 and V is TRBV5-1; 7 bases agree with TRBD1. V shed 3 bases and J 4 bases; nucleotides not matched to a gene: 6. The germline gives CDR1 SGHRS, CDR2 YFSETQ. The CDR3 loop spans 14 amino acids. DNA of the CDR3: TGCGCCAGCAGCTCCGGACAGGTCTTCTATGGCTACACCTTC. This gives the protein CASSSGQVFYGYTF.

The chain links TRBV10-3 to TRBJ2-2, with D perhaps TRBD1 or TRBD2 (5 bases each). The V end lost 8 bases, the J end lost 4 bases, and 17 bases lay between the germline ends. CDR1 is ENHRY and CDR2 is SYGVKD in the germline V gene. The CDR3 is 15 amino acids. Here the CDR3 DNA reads TGTGCCATCCCAGGGTCCAGCGGTGGCACCGGGGAGCTGTTTTTT. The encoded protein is CAIPGSSGGTGELFF.

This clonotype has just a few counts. Written as DNA, the CDR3 is TGTGCCAGCAGCGATCCCCAGGGTTGGGGCACTGAAGCTTTCTTT. Amino acid sequence: CASSDPQGWGTEAFF. The chain carries TRBV5-5 and TRBJ1-1; D perhaps matches TRBD1 (5 bases). The length of the CDR3 is 15 residues. Trimming took 4 bases from V and 4 from J, leaving 17 bases between them. Germline loops: CDR1 SGHKS, CDR2 YYEKEE (reference sequence).

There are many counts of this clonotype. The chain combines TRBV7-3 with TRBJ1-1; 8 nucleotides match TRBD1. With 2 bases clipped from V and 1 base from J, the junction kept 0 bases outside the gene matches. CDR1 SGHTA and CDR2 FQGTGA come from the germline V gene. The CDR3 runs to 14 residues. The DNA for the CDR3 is TGTGCCAGCAGCTTAGGGACAGGGAACACTGAAGCTTTCTTT. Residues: CASSLGTGNTEAFF.

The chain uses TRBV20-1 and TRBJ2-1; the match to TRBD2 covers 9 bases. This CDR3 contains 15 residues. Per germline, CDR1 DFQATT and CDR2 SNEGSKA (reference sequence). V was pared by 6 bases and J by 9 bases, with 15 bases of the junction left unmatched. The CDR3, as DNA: TGCAGTGCCACGGGTGGAGGACTAGCGATCGGTGAGCAGTTCTTC. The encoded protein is CSATGGGLAIGEQFF.

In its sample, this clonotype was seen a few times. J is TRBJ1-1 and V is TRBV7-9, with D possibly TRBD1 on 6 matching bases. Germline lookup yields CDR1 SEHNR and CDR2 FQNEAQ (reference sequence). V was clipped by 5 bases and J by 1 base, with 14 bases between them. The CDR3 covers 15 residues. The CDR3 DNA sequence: TGTGCCAGCAGCCCCGGAGAAGGGGGGAACACTGAAGCTTTCTTT. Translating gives CASSPGEGGNTEAFF.

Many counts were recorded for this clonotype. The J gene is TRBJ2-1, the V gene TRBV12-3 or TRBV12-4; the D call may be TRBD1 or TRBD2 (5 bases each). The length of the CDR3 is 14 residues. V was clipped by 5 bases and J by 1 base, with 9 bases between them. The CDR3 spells CASSLGVSYNEQFF. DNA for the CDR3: TGTGCCAGCAGTCTGGGGGTGTCCTACAATGAGCAGTTCTTC.

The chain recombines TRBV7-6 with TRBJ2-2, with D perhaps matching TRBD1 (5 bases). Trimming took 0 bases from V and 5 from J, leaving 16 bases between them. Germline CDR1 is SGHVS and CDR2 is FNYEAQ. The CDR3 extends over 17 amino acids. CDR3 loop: CASSLASREAVTGELFF. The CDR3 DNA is TGTGCCAGCAGCTTAGCGAGCAGGGAAGCCGTGACCGGGGAGCTGTTTTTT. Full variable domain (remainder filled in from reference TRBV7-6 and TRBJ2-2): GAGVSQSPRYKVTKRGQDVALRCDPISGHVSLYWYRQALGQGPEFLTYFNYEAQQDKSGLPNDRFSAERPEGSISTLTIQRTEQRDSAMYRCASSLASREAVTGELFFGEGSRLTVL.

In DNA, the CDR3 is TGTGCCAGCAGTTTCGGACGGGGTAGCAATCAGCCCCAGCATTTT. Translated: CASSFGRGSNQPQHF. The chain uses TRBV6-5 and TRBJ1-5; no reliable D call. Between the trimmed V and J ends, which lost 4 bases and 0 bases, there was a span of 10 bases. The CDR3 spans 15 residues. The V gene's germline CDR1 is MNHEY and CDR2 SVGAGI.

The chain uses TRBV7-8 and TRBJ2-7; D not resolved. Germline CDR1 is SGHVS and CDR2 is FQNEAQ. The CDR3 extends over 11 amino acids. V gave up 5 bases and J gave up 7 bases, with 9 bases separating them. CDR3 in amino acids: CASSPTGEQYF. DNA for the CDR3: TGTGCCAGCAGCCCCACGGGTGAGCAGTACTTC.

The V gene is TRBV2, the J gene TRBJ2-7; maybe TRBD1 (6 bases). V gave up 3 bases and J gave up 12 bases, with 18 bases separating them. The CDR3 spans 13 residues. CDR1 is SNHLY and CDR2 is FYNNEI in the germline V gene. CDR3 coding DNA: TGTGCCAGCAGTGATTTATCGGTACCCAGGGGGTACTTC. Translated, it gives CASSDLSVPRGYF.

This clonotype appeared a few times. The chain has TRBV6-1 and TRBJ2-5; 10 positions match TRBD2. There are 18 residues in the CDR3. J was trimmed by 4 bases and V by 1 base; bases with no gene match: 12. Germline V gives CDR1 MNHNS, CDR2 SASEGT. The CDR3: CASSEVGRLAGDRETQYF. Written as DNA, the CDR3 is TGTGCCAGCAGTGAAGTAGGGAGGCTAGCGGGAGATCGAGAGACCCAGTACTTC.

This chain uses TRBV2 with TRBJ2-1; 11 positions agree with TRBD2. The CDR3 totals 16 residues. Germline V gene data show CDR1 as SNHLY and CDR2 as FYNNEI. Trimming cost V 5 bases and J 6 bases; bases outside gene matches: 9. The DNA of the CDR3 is TGTGCCAGCAGTCCCCCACTAGCGGGAGAGGGCAATGAGCAGTTCTTC. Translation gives CASSPPLAGEGNEQFF. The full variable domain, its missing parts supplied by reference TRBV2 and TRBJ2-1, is EPEVTQTPSHQVTQMGQEVILRCVPISNHLYFYWYRQILGQKVEFLVSFYNNEISEKSEIFDDQFSVERPDGSNFTLKIRSTKLEDSAMYFCASSPPLAGEGNEQFFGPGTRLTVL.

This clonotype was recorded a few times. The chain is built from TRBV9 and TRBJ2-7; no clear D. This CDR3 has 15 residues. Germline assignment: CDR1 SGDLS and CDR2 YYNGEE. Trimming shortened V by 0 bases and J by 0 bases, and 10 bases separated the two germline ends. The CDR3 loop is CASSVGSLLSYEQYF. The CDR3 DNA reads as TGTGCCAGCAGCGTAGGCAGTTTGCTCTCCTACGAGCAGTACTTC.